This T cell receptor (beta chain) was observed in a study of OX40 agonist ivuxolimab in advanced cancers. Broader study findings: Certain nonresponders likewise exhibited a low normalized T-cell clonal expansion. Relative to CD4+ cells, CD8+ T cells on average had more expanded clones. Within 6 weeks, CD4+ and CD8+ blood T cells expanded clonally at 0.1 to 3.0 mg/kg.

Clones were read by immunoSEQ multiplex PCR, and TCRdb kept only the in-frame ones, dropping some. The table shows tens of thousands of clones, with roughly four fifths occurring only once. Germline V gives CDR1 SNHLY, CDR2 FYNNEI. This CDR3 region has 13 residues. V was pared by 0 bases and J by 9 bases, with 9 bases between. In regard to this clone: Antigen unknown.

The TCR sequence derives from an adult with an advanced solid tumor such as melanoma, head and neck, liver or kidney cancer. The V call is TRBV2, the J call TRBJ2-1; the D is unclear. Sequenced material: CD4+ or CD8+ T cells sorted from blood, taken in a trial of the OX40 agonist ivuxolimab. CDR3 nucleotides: TGTGCCAGCAGTGAAGCGGGTTCGGGTGAGCAGTTCTTC. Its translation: CASSEAGSGEQFF.